This T cell receptor beta chain was recovered during a study of identifying expanded T cells in peripheral blood. Overall study findings and caveats: Clone count variance between roughly two-week samples rose with total template count. Technical replicates showed around 1.2 changed clones; about 2 weeks about 16.4; four weeks 19.

TCRdb's copy holds only in-frame clones and misses some; the assay was immunoSEQ multiplex PCR. Counted here are about 52,000 clones, around 82% occurring once; the ten biggest clones make up approximately 14%. Trimming cost V 3 bases and J 0 bases, with 13 bases left between them. Per the germline V gene, CDR1 is LNHDA and CDR2 is SQIVND (reference sequence). The length of the CDR3 is 16 residues. Notes on this clone: Its antigen is not identified.

Healthy donors had no documented immune events, such as infections, while sampled. Sequenced sample: blood. The chain recombines TRBV19 with TRBJ2-3; TRBD2 is a possible D gene (6 bases). The receptor was isolated from a person between 18 and 75 years old in good health. The CDR3 protein is CASSMMAGLSTDTQYF. CDR3 DNA: TGTGCCAGTAGTATGATGGCGGGACTGAGCACAGATACGCAGTATTTT.